Listed below are T cell receptor beta chains from one sample, sequenced in a study of blood T cells in healthy people across ages. TCRdb reanalysed the 5' RACE reads using MiXCR and keeps one entry per CDR3 protein. The top ten clones hold around 2.9% of a sample with more than 650,000 distinct CDR3 sequences, roughly 24% of them seen once. These same data were also listed under a study on T cells of mothers and their children.

Sequencing used blood. Source of these receptors: a boy aged 10-17 years in good health. Each CDR3 is given with its conserved first and last residue. D genes are given only for firm matches. A row's size may be missing; if present it is once, few, many or a size class.

j_call,v_call,d_call,clone_size,cdr3_nt,cdr3_aa
TRBJ2-6,TRBV7-2,.,.,TGTGCCAGCAGCTTCATCTCTGGGGCCAACGTCCTGACTTTC,CASSFISGANVLTF
TRBJ2-5,TRBV12-5,.,few,TGTGCTAGTGCCCTCGGGGTCCGGGAGACCCAGTACTTC,CASALGVRETQYF
TRBJ2-7,TRBV12-3/TRBV12-4,.,.,TGTGCCAGCAGGCACAGGGTTGAGGGCAGCGAGCAGTACTTC,CASRHRVEGSEQYF
TRBJ2-1,TRBV2,.,few,TGTGCCAGCAGTGAACCGAGGGGGGACCCCCGGGAGCAGTTCTTC,CASSEPRGDPREQFF
TRBJ2-7,TRBV20-1,TRBD1,.,TGCAGTGCCTACTACCGGGACAGACCTTACGAGCAGTACTTC,CSAYYRDRPYEQYF
TRBJ2-3,TRBV5-1,TRBD2,few,TGCGCCAGCAGCTTGGGGGTACTAGCGGAACGCACAGATACGCAGTATTTT,CASSLGVLAERTDTQYF
TRBJ2-5,TRBV29-1,.,.,TGCAGCGCACGAGGGGCCATTCTTTCAGAGACCCAGTACTTC,CSARGAILSETQYF
TRBJ2-5,TRBV24-1,.,.,TGTGTCACCCCTGGTAGTTCCCAAGAGACCCAGTACTTC,CVTPGSSQETQYF
TRBJ2-5,TRBV7-9,TRBD2,few,TGTGCCAGCAGCCCGGGAGGGTCGAAGGAGACCCAGTACTTC,CASSPGGSKETQYF
TRBJ2-7,TRBV20-1,TRBD2,once,TGCAGTGCCCGAACGGGTCTAGCGGGGGGCGAGCAGTACTTC,CSARTGLAGGEQYF
TRBJ2-3,TRBV12-3/TRBV12-4,TRBD2,.,TGTGCCAGCAGACCCTCCAAGCGGGACACAGATACGCAGTATTTT,CASRPSKRDTDTQYF
TRBJ2-1,TRBV29-1,.,.,TGCAGCGTTGAAGATGCCCTAGACTACAATGAGCAGTTCTTC,CSVEDALDYNEQFF
TRBJ2-6,TRBV5-1,TRBD2,.,TGCGCCAGCAGCTTGGAACTAGCGGGGGTCTCTGGGGCCAACGTCCTGACTTTC,CASSLELAGVSGANVLTF
TRBJ2-1,TRBV11-2,.,.,TGTGCCAGCAGCTTAGGAGGGCTCAGCTCCTACAATGAGCAGTTCTTC,CASSLGGLSSYNEQFF
TRBJ2-5,TRBV29-1,TRBD2,.,TGCAGCGTCGTTACTAGCGCTCAAGGGACCCAGTACTTC,CSVVTSAQGTQYF
TRBJ2-7,TRBV5-1,.,.,TGCGCCAGCAGCTTGAACCTCCGTTACGAGCAGTACTTC,CASSLNLRYEQYF
TRBJ2-7,TRBV30,.,.,TGTGCCTGGAACGGACAGCATCTCTACGAGCAGTACTTC,CAWNGQHLYEQYF
TRBJ2-3,TRBV11-2,.,many,TGTGCCAGCAGCTTAGGGGGCACGGGTACGCAGTATTTT,CASSLGGTGTQYF
TRBJ1-2,TRBV13,.,.,TGTGCCAGCAGCTCCGGCGGACGAACCGTCTATGGCTACACCTTC,CASSSGGRTVYGYTF
TRBJ1-5,TRBV4-1,.,few,TGCGCCAGCAGCCAAGTTGGGGGTGGCAATCAGCCCCAGCATTTT,CASSQVGGGNQPQHF
TRBJ2-1,TRBV12-3/TRBV12-4,.,.,TGTGCCAGCAGTTTCGTTAGCAGCTCCTACAATGAGCAGTTCTTC,CASSFVSSSYNEQFF
TRBJ1-1,TRBV29-1,.,once,TGCAGCGTAGTCAGTACCTGGGGCTCTGAAGCTTTCTTT,CSVVSTWGSEAFF
TRBJ1-1,TRBV11-2,.,.,TGTGCCAGCAGCTTAACCCCGCGGGGAAGAACTGAAGCTTTCTTT,CASSLTPRGRTEAFF
TRBJ1-3,TRBV14,.,.,TGTGCCAGCAGCCAAGACAGGGGCTCGGGAAACACCATATATTTT,CASSQDRGSGNTIYF
TRBJ2-3,TRBV12-3/TRBV12-4,TRBD1,few,TGTGCCAGCAGGGCGGGACAGGGGTTCACAGATACGCAGTATTTT,CASRAGQGFTDTQYF
TRBJ2-1,TRBV18,TRBD2,.,TGTGCCAGCTCAACAAGCGGGGGGGCCATTGGTGAGCAGTTCTTC,CASSTSGGAIGEQFF
TRBJ1-1,TRBV9,.,.,TGTGCCAGCAGCCCCAGGACACCGAACACTGAAGCTTTCTTT,CASSPRTPNTEAFF
TRBJ1-2,TRBV24-1,.,.,TGTGCCACCAGTGATTTGTTGGGGAGTGGTGGCTACACCTTC,CATSDLLGSGGYTF
TRBJ2-3,TRBV28,.,.,TGTGCCAGCAGTATACCTAGCCAGGCAGATACGCAGTATTTT,CASSIPSQADTQYF
TRBJ1-2,TRBV20-1,TRBD1,.,TGCAGTGCCGAGGCACTCAGGGGGCGCGTCTATGGCTACACCTTC,CSAEALRGRVYGYTF
TRBJ1-1,TRBV7-9,.,.,TGTGCCAGCAGCTCCAGGGGTCCCACTGAAGCTTTCTTT,CASSSRGPTEAFF
TRBJ2-1,TRBV11-2,TRBD2,few,TGTGCCAGCAGCTTAGATGGCTTAGCGGGAGGCGTAAATGAGCAGTTCTTC,CASSLDGLAGGVNEQFF
TRBJ2-1,TRBV12-3/TRBV12-4,TRBD2,.,TGTGCCGGCAGGGTAGGACTAGGTTCCTACAGTGAGCAGTTCTTC,CAGRVGLGSYSEQFF
TRBJ2-5,TRBV5-1,TRBD1,.,TGCGCCAGCAGCTTAGAACAGGGGTGTGAGGAGACCCAGTACTTC,CASSLEQGCEETQYF
TRBJ1-4,TRBV6-1,.,.,TGTGCCAGCAGTTTCCCGCAGGGTGAAAGTGAAAAACTGTTTTTT,CASSFPQGESEKLFF
TRBJ1-4,TRBV7-9,TRBD1,few,TGTGCCAGCAGCTGGCCGCAGGGGACAGGGATAAAACTGTTTTTT,CASSWPQGTGIKLFF
TRBJ2-1,TRBV7-2,.,many,TGTGCCAGCAGCTCCAGGACTTCTGGTGAGCAGTTCTTC,CASSSRTSGEQFF
TRBJ2-2,TRBV19,.,few,TGTGCCAGTAGTATCCAGCTAGCAGGCACCGGGGAGCTGTTTTTT,CASSIQLAGTGELFF
TRBJ1-6,TRBV28,.,.,TGTGCCAGCAGTTTCCCGGGGGGGGTTGACGGGATCTCACCCCTCCACTTT,CASSFPGGVDGISPLHF
TRBJ2-2,TRBV6-5,TRBD1,few,TGTGCCAGCAGCAGGACAGGGGTGGGCACCGGGGAGCTGTTTTTT,CASSRTGVGTGELFF
TRBJ2-3,TRBV9,.,few,TGTGCCAGCACCAGACAGTCTAGCACAGATACGCAGTATTTT,CASTRQSSTDTQYF
TRBJ1-1,TRBV5-1,.,few,TGCGCCAGCAGCTTGGAACCGGGAGGTAGGACTGAAGCTTTCTTT,CASSLEPGGRTEAFF
TRBJ1-4,TRBV5-1,.,.,TGCGCCAGCAGCTTCCGTTCAGCCCCAACTAATGAAAAACTGTTTTTT,CASSFRSAPTNEKLFF
TRBJ1-4,TRBV7-2,TRBD1,.,TGTGCCAGCAGCTTAGGGACAGGGGGGGCAGCTAATGAAAAACTGTTTTTT,CASSLGTGGAANEKLFF
TRBJ2-5,TRBV15,.,few,TGTGCCACCAGCAGAGATTTATCGCTCCAAGAGACCCAGTACTTC,CATSRDLSLQETQYF
TRBJ2-7,TRBV28,.,few,TGTGCCAGCAGTTTAGTTCGAGCGAGGTCTTGGGAGCAGTACTTC,CASSLVRARSWEQYF
TRBJ1-6,TRBV6-5,TRBD1,.,TGTGCCAGCAGGCCGGACAGGGTGATCTCCTATAATTCACCCCTCCACTTT,CASRPDRVISYNSPLHF
TRBJ2-5,TRBV5-1,.,many,TGCGCCAGCAGCTTGGAAGGAGTTGGAGAGACCCAGTACTTC,CASSLEGVGETQYF
TRBJ2-1,TRBV7-9,TRBD2,.,TGTGCCAGTGGACCTAGCGGGGGGTTCACCTACAATGAGCAGTTCTTC,CASGPSGGFTYNEQFF
TRBJ2-1,TRBV2,TRBD2,few,TGTGCCAGCAGTGAACAGCGGGGGTCCTACAATGAGCAGTTCTTC,CASSEQRGSYNEQFF
TRBJ2-2,TRBV18,.,few,TGTGCCAGCTCACCGGGGGCCTCGAACACCGGGGAGCTGTTTTTT,CASSPGASNTGELFF
TRBJ2-4,TRBV20-1,.,few,TGCAGTGCTAGAGTAGGGCACAGGGCGGGGGTAGCCAAAAACATTCAGTACTTC,CSARVGHRAGVAKNIQYF
TRBJ2-6,TRBV27,.,few,TGTGCCAGTTATGGGGCCAACGTCCTGACTTTC,CASYGANVLTF